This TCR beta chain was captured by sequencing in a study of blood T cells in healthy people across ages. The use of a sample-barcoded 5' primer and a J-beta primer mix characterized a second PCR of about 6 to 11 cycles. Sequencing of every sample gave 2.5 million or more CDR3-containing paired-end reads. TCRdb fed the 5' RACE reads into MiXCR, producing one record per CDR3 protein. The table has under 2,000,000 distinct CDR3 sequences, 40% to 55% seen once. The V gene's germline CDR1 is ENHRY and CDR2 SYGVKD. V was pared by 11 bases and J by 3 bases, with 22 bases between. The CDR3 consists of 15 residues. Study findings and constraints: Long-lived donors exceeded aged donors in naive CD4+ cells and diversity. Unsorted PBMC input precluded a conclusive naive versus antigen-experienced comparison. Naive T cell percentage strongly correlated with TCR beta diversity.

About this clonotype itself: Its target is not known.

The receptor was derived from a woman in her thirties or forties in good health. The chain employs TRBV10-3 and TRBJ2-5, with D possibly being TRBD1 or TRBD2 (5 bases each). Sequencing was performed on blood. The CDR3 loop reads CAFCLGAPVEETQYF. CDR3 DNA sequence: TGTGCCTTCTGCCTCGGGGCTCCGGTTGAAGAGACCCAGTACTTC.